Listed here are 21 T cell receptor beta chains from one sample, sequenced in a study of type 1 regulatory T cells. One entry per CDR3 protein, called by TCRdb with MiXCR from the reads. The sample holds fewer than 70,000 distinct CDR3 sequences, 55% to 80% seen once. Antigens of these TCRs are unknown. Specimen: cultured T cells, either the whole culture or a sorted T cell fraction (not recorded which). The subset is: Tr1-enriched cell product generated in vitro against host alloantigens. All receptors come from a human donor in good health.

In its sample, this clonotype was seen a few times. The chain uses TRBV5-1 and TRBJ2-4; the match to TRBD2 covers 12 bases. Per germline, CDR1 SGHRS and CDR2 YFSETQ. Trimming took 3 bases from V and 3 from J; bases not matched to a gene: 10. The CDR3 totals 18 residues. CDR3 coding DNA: TGCGCCAGCAGCTGGACTAGCGGGACAAGTCTTGGCAAAAACATTCAGTACTTC. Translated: CASSWTSGTSLGKNIQYF. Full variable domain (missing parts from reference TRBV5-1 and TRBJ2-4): KAGVTQTPRYLIKTRGQQVTLSCSPISGHRSVSWYQQTPGQGLQFLFEYFSETQRNKGNFPGRFSGRQFSNSRSEMNVSTLELGDSALYLCASSWTSGTSLGKNIQYFGAGTRLSVL.

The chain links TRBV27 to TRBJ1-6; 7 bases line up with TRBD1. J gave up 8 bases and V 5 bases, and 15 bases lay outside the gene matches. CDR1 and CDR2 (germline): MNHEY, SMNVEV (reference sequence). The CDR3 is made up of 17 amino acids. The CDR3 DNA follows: TGTGCCAGCAGTCTTCAACACAGGACAGGCGGGGATTCACCCCTCCACTTT. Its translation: CASSLQHRTGGDSPLHF.

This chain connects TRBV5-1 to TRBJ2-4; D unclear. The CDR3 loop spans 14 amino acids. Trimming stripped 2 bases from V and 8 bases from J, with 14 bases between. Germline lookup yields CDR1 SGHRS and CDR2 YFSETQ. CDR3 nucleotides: TGCGCCAGCAGCTTTAACAGACCTATGGACATTCAGTACTTC. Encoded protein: CASSFNRPMDIQYF. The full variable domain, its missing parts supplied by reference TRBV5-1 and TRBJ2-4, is KAGVTQTPRYLIKTRGQQVTLSCSPISGHRSVSWYQQTPGQGLQFLFEYFSETQRNKGNFPGRFSGRQFSNSRSEMNVSTLELGDSALYLCASSFNRPMDIQYFGAGTRLSVL.

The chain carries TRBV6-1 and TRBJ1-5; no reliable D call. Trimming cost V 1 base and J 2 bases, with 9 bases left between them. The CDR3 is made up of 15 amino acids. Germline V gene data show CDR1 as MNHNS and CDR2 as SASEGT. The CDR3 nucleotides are TGTGCCAGCAGTGAAGGGTGGATCGGCAATCAGCCCCAGCATTTT. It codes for CASSEGWIGNQPQHF.

CDR3 DNA sequence: TGCAGTGTTCAGGGGGCCGGCTACAATGAGCAGTTCTTC. Amino acid sequence: CSVQGAGYNEQFF. V is TRBV20-1 and J is TRBJ2-1; the match to TRBD1 covers 8 bases. Germline values: CDR1 DFQATT, CDR2 SNEGSKA (reference sequence). V trimming: 7 bases; J trimming: 3 bases; junction bases outside the gene matches: 5. The CDR3 spans 13 residues.

CDR3 nucleotides: TGTGCCACCAGAATATTCCCGGCAGGTAGCCAAGAGACCCAGTACTTC. Translating it yields CATRIFPAGSQETQYF. The chain couples TRBV15 to TRBJ2-5; unclear D gene. The CDR3 spans 16 residues. Germline loops: CDR1 LNHNV, CDR2 YYDKDF (reference sequence). V was shortened by 6 bases and J by 1 base, with 18 bases between the two germline ends. The whole variable domain, filled in from reference TRBV15 and TRBJ2-5, reads DAMVIQNPRYQVTQFGKPVTLSCSQTLNHNVMYWYQQKSSQAPKLLFHYYDKDFNNEADTPDNFQSRRPNTSFCFLDIRSPGLGDTAMYLCATRIFPAGSQETQYFGPGTRLLVL.

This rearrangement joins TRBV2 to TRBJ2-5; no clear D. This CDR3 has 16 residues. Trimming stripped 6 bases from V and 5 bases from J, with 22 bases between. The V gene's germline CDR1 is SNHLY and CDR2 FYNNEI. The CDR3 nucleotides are TGTGCCAGCAGCACAGACTCCACCGATAGCACGGAGACCCAGTACTTC. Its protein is CASSTDSTDSTETQYF. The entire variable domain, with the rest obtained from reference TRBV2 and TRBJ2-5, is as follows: EPEVTQTPSHQVTQMGQEVILRCVPISNHLYFYWYRQILGQKVEFLVSFYNNEISEKSEIFDDQFSVERPDGSNFTLKIRSTKLEDSAMYFCASSTDSTDSTETQYFGPGTRLLVL.

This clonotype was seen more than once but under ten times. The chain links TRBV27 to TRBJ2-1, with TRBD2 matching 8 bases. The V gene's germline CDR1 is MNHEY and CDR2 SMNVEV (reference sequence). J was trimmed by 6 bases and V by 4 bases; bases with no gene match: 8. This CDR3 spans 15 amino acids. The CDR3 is CASSSRTSSVNEQFF. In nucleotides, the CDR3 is TGTGCCAGCAGTTCCCGGACTAGCAGTGTCAATGAGCAGTTCTTC.

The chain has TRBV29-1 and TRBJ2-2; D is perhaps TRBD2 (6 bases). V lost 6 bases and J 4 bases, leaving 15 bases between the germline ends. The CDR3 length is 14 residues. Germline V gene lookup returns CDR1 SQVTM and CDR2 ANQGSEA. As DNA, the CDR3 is TGCAGCGTGTTAACTAGCTATGTCACCGGGGAGCTGTTTTTT. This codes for CSVLTSYVTGELFF.

This CDR3 reads CASSQPLASSYNEQFF. The CDR3 bases are TGTGCCAGTAGTCAACCCCTAGCGTCCTCCTACAATGAGCAGTTCTTC. The chain has TRBV19 and TRBJ2-1; D might be TRBD2 (6 bases). V gave up 5 bases and J gave up 0 bases, with 14 bases separating them. The CDR3 has 16 amino acids. CDR1 and CDR2 (germline): LNHDA, SQIVND (reference sequence).

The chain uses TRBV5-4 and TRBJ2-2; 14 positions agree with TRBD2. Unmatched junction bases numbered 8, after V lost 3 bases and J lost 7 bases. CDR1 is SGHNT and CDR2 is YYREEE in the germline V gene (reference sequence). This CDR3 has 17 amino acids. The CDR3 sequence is CASSSPGLAGVSGELFF. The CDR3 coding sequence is TGTGCCAGCAGCTCGCCGGGACTAGCGGGAGTGAGCGGGGAGCTGTTTTTT.

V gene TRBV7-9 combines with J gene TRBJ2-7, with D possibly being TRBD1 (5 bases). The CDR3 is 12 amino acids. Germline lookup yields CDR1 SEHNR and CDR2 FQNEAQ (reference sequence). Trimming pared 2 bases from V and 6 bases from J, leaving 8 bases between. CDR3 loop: CASSLWQGEQYF. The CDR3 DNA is TGTGCCAGCAGCTTATGGCAGGGCGAGCAGTACTTC.

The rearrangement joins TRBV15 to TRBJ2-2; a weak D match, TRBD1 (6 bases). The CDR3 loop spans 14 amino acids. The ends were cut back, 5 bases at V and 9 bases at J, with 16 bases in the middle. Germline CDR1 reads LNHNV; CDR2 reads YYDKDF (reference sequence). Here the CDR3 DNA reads TGTGCCACCAGCTACAGGGATTGGGCCCGGGAGCTGTTTTTT. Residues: CATSYRDWARELFF.

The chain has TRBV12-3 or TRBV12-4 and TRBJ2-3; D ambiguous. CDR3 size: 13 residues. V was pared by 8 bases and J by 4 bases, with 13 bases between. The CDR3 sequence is CASSRSVADTQYF. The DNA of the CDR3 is TGTGCCAGCTCACGCAGCGTCGCAGATACGCAGTATTTT.

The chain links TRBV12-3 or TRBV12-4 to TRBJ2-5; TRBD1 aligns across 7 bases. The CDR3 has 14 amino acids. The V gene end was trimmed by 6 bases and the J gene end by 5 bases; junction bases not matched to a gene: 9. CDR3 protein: CASRSTGNGETQYF. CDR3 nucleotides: TGTGCCAGCAGGTCGACAGGGAATGGTGAGACCCAGTACTTC.

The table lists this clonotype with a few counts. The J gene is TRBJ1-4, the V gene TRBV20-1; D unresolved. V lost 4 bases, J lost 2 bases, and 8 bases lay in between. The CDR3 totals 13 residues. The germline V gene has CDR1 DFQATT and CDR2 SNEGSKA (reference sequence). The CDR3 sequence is CSAIEETNEKLFF. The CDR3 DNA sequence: TGCAGTGCTATTGAGGAGACTAATGAAAAACTGTTTTTT.

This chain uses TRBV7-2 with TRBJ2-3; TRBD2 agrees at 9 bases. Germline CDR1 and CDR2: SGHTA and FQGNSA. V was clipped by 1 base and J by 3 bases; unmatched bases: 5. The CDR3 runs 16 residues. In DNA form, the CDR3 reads TGTGCCAGCAGCTTAGAGTCTAGCGGGATTACAGATACGCAGTATTTT. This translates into CASSLESSGITDTQYF.

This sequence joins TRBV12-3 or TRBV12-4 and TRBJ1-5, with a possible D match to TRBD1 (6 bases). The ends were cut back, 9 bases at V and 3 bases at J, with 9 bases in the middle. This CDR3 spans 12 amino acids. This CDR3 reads CASRDNNQPQHF. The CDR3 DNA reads TGTGCCAGTCGGGACAACAATCAGCCCCAGCATTTT.

CDR3 coding DNA: TGTGCCAGCAGCTTAGATGGGGGAACTTACAATGAGCAGTTCTTC. Its translation is CASSLDGGTYNEQFF. This chain connects TRBV7-8 to TRBJ2-1; either TRBD1 or TRBD2 may supply D (5 bases each). The V and J ends lost 1 base and 4 bases respectively, with 11 bases between them. This CDR3 region has 15 residues. Germline assignment: CDR1 SGHVS and CDR2 FQNEAQ.

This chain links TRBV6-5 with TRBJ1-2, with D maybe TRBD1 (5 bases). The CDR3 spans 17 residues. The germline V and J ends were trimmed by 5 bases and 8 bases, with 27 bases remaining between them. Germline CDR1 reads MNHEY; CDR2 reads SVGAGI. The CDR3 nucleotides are TGTGCCAGCAGTACCCCTCGGGGACCATTGGGGGATGTAGGCTACACCTTC. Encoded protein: CASSTPRGPLGDVGYTF.

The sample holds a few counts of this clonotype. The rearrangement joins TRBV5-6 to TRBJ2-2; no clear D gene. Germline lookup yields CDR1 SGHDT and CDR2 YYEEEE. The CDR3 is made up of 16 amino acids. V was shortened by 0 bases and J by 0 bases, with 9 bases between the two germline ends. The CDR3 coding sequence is TGTGCCAGCAGCTTGGGTGTAGGGCCGAACACCGGGGAGCTGTTTTTT. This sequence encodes CASSLGVGPNTGELFF.